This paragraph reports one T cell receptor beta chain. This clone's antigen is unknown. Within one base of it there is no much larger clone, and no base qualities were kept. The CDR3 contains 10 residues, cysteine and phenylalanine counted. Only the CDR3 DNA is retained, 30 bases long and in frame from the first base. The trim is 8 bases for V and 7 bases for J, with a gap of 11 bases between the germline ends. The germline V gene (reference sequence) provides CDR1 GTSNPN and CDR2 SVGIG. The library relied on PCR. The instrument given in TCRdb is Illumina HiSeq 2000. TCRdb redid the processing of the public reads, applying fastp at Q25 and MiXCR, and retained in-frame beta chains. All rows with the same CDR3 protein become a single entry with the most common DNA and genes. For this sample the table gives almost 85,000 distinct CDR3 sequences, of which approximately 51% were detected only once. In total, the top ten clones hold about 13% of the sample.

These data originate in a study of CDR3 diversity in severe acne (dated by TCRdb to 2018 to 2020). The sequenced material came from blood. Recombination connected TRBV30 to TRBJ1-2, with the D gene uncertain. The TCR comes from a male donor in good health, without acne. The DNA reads TGTGCCAGCAGCCGGGGTGGCTACACCTTC. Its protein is CASSRGGYTF.